Listed below are T cell receptor beta chains from one sample, sequenced in a study of vaccination and CD4 T cells after COVID-19. Their target antigens are unknown. In TCRdb, the PCR reads were re-called with MiXCR into one record per CDR3 protein. The sample has approximately 5,000 distinct CDR3 sequences; 40% are singletons. Sample: CD4+ T cells from blood, cultured in vitro. These TCRs come from a human donor in good health. Each CDR3 is given with its conserved first and last residue. The D gene is left open where the match is weak. The listing skips clone size in some rows; elsewhere it reads once, few, many or a size class.

CASSTGMGLTSTDTQYF	TGTGCCAGCAGTACAGGCATGGGACTTACTAGCACAGATACGCAGTATTTT	-	few	TRBV6-1	TRBJ2-3
CASSDRGGDTNEQFF	TGTGCCAGCAGTGACCGCGGGGGGGATACCAATGAGCAGTTCTTC	TRBD2	few	TRBV6-4	TRBJ2-1
CASSIWGYGLNQPQHF	TGTGCCAGTAGTATTTGGGGGTACGGACTTAATCAGCCCCAGCATTTT	-	-	TRBV19	TRBJ1-5
CSARLTGSHVNSPLHF	TGCAGTGCTAGGCTTACAGGGTCCCATGTGAATTCACCCCTCCACTTT	-	few	TRBV20-1	TRBJ1-6
CASSYRNTEAFF	TGTGCCAGCAGCTACAGGAACACTGAAGCTTTCTTT	-	-	TRBV21-1	TRBJ1-1
CASSFFGTGRTEAFF	TGTGCCAGCAGTTTCTTCGGAACAGGACGAACTGAAGCTTTCTTT	-	few	TRBV27	TRBJ1-1
CASSARTSGGGTQYF	TGTGCCAGCAGCGCGAGGACTAGCGGGGGAGGCACGCAGTATTTT	TRBD2	-	TRBV2	TRBJ2-3
CASSFGDQPQHF	TGTGCCAGCAGCTTCGGGGATCAGCCCCAGCATTTT	-	-	TRBV7-9	TRBJ1-5
CASSPLDLYSNQPQHF	TGTGCCAGCAGTCCCCTCGATCTTTATAGCAATCAGCCCCAGCATTTT	-	-	TRBV28	TRBJ1-5
CASMPTGTNSPLHF	TGTGCCAGCATGCCGACAGGGACCAATTCACCCCTCCACTTT	TRBD1	-	TRBV12-3/TRBV12-4	TRBJ1-6
CASSFQETQYF	TGCGCCAGCAGCTTCCAAGAGACCCAGTACTTC	-	-	TRBV5-1	TRBJ2-5
CASSLLLVGGYEQYF	TGTGCCAGCAGCTTACTTCTAGTCGGGGGATACGAGCAGTACTTC	-	-	TRBV7-2	TRBJ2-7